Each of the 4 T cell receptor beta chains below was sequenced from the same sample in a study of T cell responses to AZD1222 COVID-19 vaccine. Produced via immunoSEQ multiplex PCR; TCRdb's table is partial and in-frame only. The repertoire holds 150,000 to 180,000 clones, with 86% as singletons. Sequences were derived from peripheral blood, sampled on day 0 of MenACWY control vaccination. These receptors were taken from an adult in good health.

The chain couples TRBV19 to TRBJ1-1, with 7 bases that match TRBD1. J lost 1 base, V lost 5 bases, and 4 bases had no gene match. From germline, CDR1 is LNHDA and CDR2 SQIVND (reference sequence). The CDR3 has 14 residues. CDR3 region: CASSPGTENTEAFF. As DNA, the CDR3 is TGTGCCAGTAGTCCCGGGACAGAGAACACTGAAGCTTTCTTT.

The V call is TRBV10-3, the J call TRBJ2-2, with TRBD1 matching over 9 bases. CDR3 size: 15 residues. The V segment lost 6 bases and the J segment 4 bases; nucleotides outside the gene matches: 6. CDR1 ENHRY and CDR2 SYGVKD come from the germline V gene. The CDR3 spells CAIRDGTGITGELFF. In nucleotides, the CDR3 is TGTGCCATCAGAGATGGGACAGGGATCACCGGGGAGCTGTTTTTT.

This chain uses TRBV6-1 with TRBJ2-1; D gene unclear. CDR3 length: 11 residues. From germline, CDR1 is MNHNS and CDR2 SASEGT. Trimming cost V 2 bases and J 12 bases, with 8 bases left between them. CDR3 in amino acids: CASSENVRQFF. The CDR3 bases are TGTGCCAGCAGTGAAAATGTTAGGCAGTTCTTC.

This rearrangement joins TRBV30 to TRBJ1-5; D possibly corresponds to TRBD1 (6 bases). Trimming pared 4 bases from V and 2 bases from J, leaving 9 bases between. CDR1 and CDR2 (germline): GTSNPN, SVGIG (reference sequence). This CDR3 has 13 amino acids. CDR3 coding DNA: TGTGCCTGGACCAGGGGCGGCAATCAGCCCCAGCATTTT. It specifies CAWTRGGNQPQHF.